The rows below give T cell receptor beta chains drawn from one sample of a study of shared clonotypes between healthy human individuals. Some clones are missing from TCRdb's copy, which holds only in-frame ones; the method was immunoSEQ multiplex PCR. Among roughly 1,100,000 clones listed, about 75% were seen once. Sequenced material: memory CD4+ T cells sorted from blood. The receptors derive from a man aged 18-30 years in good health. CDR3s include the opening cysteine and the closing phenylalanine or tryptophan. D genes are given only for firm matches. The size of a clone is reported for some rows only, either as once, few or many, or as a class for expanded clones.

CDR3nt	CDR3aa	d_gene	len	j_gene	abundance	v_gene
TGTGCCAGCAGCCCGGGACAGGGGTTTCAGCCCCAGCATTTT	CASSPGQGFQPQHF	TRBD1	14	TRBJ1-5	NA	TRBV6-1
TGTGCCAGCAGTTTCCCCCGGACAGGGAACACCGGGGAGCTGTTTTTT	CASSFPRTGNTGELFF	TRBD1	16	TRBJ2-2	NA	TRBV28
TGTGCCAGCAGCCAAGATATGGGGGATACGCAGTATTTT	CASSQDMGDTQYF	NA	13	TRBJ2-3	NA	TRBV14
TGTGCCAGCAGACCCACCCAGTCTGGGGGCGTGGAGACCCAGTACTTC	CASRPTQSGGVETQYF	NA	16	TRBJ2-5	NA	TRBV6-6
TGTGCCAGTAGTATTAGTGTCGGATCTTACTACGAGCAGTACTTC	CASSISVGSYYEQYF	NA	15	TRBJ2-7	NA	TRBV19
TGTGCCAGCAGTGAAGCGGGGGGACGTACCGGGGAGCTGTTTTTT	CASSEAGGRTGELFF	NA	15	TRBJ2-2	NA	TRBV2
TGTGCCAGCCACCCCCCTCGGGTAGGGAACACTGAAGCTTTCTTT	CASHPPRVGNTEAFF	NA	15	TRBJ1-1	NA	TRBV28
TGTGCCTGGAGTGTACTACCCTCTGGGGCAGAGACCCAGTACTTC	CAWSVLPSGAETQYF	NA	15	TRBJ2-5	NA	TRBV30
TGTGCCAGCAGTTTACAGGGGGCGCGAGTTAATGAAAAACTGTTTTTT	CASSLQGARVNEKLFF	TRBD1	16	TRBJ1-4	NA	TRBV27
TGTGCCAGCCTTATAGGCACTGAAGCTTTCTTT	CASLIGTEAFF	NA	11	TRBJ1-1	few	TRBV6-1
TGTGCCAGCAATCCCGGGCAACTAGCGGGAGGTGAGCAGTTCTTC	CASNPGQLAGGEQFF	TRBD2	15	TRBJ2-1	NA	TRBV25-1
TGTGCCAGCAGCCCCGGACAGGGGAGTAATTCACCCCTCCACTTT	CASSPGQGSNSPLHF	TRBD1	15	TRBJ1-6	NA	TRBV7-2
TGTGCCAGCTCACCTCCAGAGGCTTTAGCCAAAAACATTCAGTACTTC	CASSPPEALAKNIQYF	NA	16	TRBJ2-4	NA	TRBV18
TGTGCCAGCAGACCCACAGGGACGATGTACTACGAGCAGTACTTC	CASRPTGTMYYEQYF	NA	15	TRBJ2-7	NA	TRBV6-5
TGTGCCATCACGGGGGCGAAGGGGACAGATACGCAGTATTTT	CAITGAKGTDTQYF	NA	14	TRBJ2-3	many	TRBV10-3
TGCGCCAGCAGCCAAGAGGGCGGGCCTCGTGGAAACACCATATATTTT	CASSQEGGPRGNTIYF	NA	16	TRBJ1-3	NA	TRBV4-1
TGTGCCAGCAGCGTAGGGGAGATGAACACTGAAGCTTTCTTT	CASSVGEMNTEAFF	NA	14	TRBJ1-1	few	TRBV9
TGCGCCAGCAGCAGGACAGGGGGAAATTCACCCCTCCACTTT	CASSRTGGNSPLHF	TRBD1	14	TRBJ1-6	few	TRBV5-1
TGTGCCAGCAGCGGCCCCTGGGGTAACACCGGGGAGCTGTTTTTT	CASSGPWGNTGELFF	NA	15	TRBJ2-2	NA	TRBV9
TGCGCCAGCAGCCTGGGACAGGGCGGCGAGCAGTACTTC	CASSLGQGGEQYF	TRBD1	13	TRBJ2-7	NA	TRBV5-1
TGTGCCAGCAGCTTAGCGCTCGGCATCCAAGAGACCCAGTACTTC	CASSLALGIQETQYF	NA	15	TRBJ2-5	NA	TRBV7-2
TGTGCCAGCAGCTTGAGTGGGACGGCTGGAAACACCATATATTTT	CASSLSGTAGNTIYF	NA	15	TRBJ1-3	NA	TRBV7-9
TGCGCCAGCAGCTTTGCCCCCTCAACAGGGGTCGAGCAGTACTTC	CASSFAPSTGVEQYF	TRBD1	15	TRBJ2-7	NA	TRBV5-1
TGTGCCAGCAGCTTAGGAGGCCGCACAGATACGCAGTATTTT	CASSLGGRTDTQYF	NA	14	TRBJ2-3	few	TRBV7-2
TGTGCCAGCAGCTTAGAGGGACAGGGGGCCTCGAGGCAGTTCTTC	CASSLEGQGASRQFF	TRBD1	15	TRBJ2-1	NA	TRBV7-2
TGTGCCAGCAGTGAAGTGGGCAGGGGGAAGAATGAGCAGTTCTTC	CASSEVGRGKNEQFF	TRBD1	15	TRBJ2-1	NA	TRBV6-1
TGCGCCAGCAGCTCGACAGGGGGCTCACGAGGCTACACCTTC	CASSSTGGSRGYTF	TRBD1	14	TRBJ1-2	NA	TRBV5-1
TGTGCCAGCAGCTCTACAGGAGGGGAGATCCAGTACTTC	CASSSTGGEIQYF	NA	13	TRBJ2-5	NA	TRBV7-9
TGTGCCAGCAGCTTCAGGGTAGCAGATGGCTACACCTTC	CASSFRVADGYTF	NA	13	TRBJ1-2	many	TRBV7-9
TGTGCCAGTAGTATAGGGGGACAGGGGGCTTGGCAGCCCCAGCATTTT	CASSIGGQGAWQPQHF	TRBD1	16	TRBJ1-5	NA	TRBV19
TGCGCCAGCAGCTCACCCGGGACAGGGTACGAGCAGTACTTC	CASSSPGTGYEQYF	TRBD1	14	TRBJ2-7	NA	TRBV5-1
TGTGCCAGCAGCCCGGTAGGAGGGAGCAATCAGCCCCAGCATTTT	CASSPVGGSNQPQHF	NA	15	TRBJ1-5	few	TRBV5-5
TGTGCCAGCAGCTTCCTAGCGGTCGCGAACACCGGGGAGCTGTTTTTT	CASSFLAVANTGELFF	TRBD2	16	TRBJ2-2	NA	TRBV7-2
TGCACCAGCAGACCGGGACTAGCGGACCACAATGAGCAGTTCTTC	CTSRPGLADHNEQFF	NA	15	TRBJ2-1	NA	TRBV1
TGTGCCATCAGGCCGGGACAAAGGACTGAAGCTTTCTTT	CAIRPGQRTEAFF	NA	13	TRBJ1-1	few	TRBV10-3
TGTGCTAGTGGGCCGGGACAGGGGCTCGGGGAGCTGTTTTTT	CASGPGQGLGELFF	TRBD1	14	TRBJ2-2	NA	TRBV12-5
TGTGCCTGGAGCTTAACTTCGGGACAGGGTTATGGCTACACCTTC	CAWSLTSGQGYGYTF	TRBD1	15	TRBJ1-2	NA	TRBV30
TGTGCCAGCAGCTTAGCGCCCCCCGGTAGCAATCAGCCCCAGCATTTT	CASSLAPPGSNQPQHF	NA	16	TRBJ1-5	once	TRBV7-8
TGCGCCAGCAGCCCAAGGACTAGCGGGGACCTAGATACGCAGTATTTT	CASSPRTSGDLDTQYF	TRBD2	16	TRBJ2-3	NA	TRBV5-1
TGCGCCAGCAGCGCCGGTCGGCGGGGGGGCAGTGAGACCCAGTACTTC	CASSAGRRGGSETQYF	TRBD2	16	TRBJ2-5	NA	TRBV5-1
TGTGCCAGCAGCGTAAAAGGGGAACCACCCCTCCACTTT	CASSVKGEPPLHF	NA	13	TRBJ1-6	NA	TRBV9
TGTGCCAGCAGTTCAACAACCGGGACTAGCGGAACTACCAGGAACACCGGGGAGCTGTTTTTT	CASSSTTGTSGTTRNTGELFF	TRBD2	21	TRBJ2-2	NA	TRBV27
TGTGCCAGCAGTCAGGCTGGGACTAGCGGTTACGAGCAGTACTTC	CASSQAGTSGYEQYF	TRBD2	15	TRBJ2-7	NA	TRBV6-6
TGTGCCAGTAGTATAGGGCGGACAAGGATCGACGAGCAGTACTTC	CASSIGRTRIDEQYF	NA	15	TRBJ2-7	NA	TRBV19
TGTGCCAGCAGCGGACAGAATAGCAATCAGCCCCAGCATTTT	CASSGQNSNQPQHF	NA	14	TRBJ1-5	NA	TRBV6-1